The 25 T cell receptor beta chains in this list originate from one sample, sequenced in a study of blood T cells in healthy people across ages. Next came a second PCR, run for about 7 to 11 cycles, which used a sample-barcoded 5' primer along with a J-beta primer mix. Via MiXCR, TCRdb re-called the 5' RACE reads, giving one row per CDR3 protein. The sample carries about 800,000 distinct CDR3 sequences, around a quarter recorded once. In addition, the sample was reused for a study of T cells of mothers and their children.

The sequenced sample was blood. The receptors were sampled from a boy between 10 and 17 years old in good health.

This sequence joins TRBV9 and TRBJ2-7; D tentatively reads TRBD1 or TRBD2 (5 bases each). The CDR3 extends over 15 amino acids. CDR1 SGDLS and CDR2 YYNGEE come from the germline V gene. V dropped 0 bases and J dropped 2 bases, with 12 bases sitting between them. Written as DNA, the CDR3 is TGTGCCAGCAGCGTAGGGGGGACGGTTACCTACGAGCAGTACTTC. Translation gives CASSVGGTVTYEQYF.

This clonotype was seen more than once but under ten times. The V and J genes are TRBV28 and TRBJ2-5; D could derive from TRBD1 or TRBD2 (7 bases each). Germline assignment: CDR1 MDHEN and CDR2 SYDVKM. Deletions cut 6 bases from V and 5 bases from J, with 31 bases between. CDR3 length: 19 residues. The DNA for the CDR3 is TGTGCCAGCAGAAACAGGGGATTCGGGCGGGAGACCTTTCTCGAGACCCAGTACTTC. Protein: CASRNRGFGRETFLETQYF.

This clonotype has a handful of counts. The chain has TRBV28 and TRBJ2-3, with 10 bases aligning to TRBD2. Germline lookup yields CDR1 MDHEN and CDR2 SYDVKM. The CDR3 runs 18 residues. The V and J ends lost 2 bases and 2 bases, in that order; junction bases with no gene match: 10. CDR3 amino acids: CASSLRASGGVITDTQYF. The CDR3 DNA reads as TGTGCCAGCAGTTTAAGGGCTAGCGGGGGCGTGATCACAGATACGCAGTATTTT.

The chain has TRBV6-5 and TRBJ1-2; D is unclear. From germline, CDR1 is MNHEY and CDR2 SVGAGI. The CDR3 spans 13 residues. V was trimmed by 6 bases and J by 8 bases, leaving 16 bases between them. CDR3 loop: CASSNGPTGGYTF. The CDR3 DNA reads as TGTGCCAGCAGCAACGGACCGACGGGAGGCTACACCTTC.

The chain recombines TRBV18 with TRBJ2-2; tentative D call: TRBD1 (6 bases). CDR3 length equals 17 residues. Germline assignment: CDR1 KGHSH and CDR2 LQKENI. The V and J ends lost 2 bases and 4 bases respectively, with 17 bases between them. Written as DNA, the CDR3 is TGTGCCAGCTCACCAGTCGGCCCAGGGGTCTCCACCGGGGAGCTGTTTTTT. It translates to CASSPVGPGVSTGELFF.

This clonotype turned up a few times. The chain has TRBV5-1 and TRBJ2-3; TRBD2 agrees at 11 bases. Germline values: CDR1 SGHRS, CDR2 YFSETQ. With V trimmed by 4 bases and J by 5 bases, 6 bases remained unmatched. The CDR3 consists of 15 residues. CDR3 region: CASSALAGGEDTQYF. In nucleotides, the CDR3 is TGCGCCAGCAGCGCTCTAGCGGGAGGCGAAGATACGCAGTATTTT.

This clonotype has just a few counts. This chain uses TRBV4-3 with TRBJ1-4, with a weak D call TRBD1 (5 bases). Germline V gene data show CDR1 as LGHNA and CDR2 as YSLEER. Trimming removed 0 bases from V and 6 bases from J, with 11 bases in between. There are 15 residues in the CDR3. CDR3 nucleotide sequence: TGCGCCAGCAGCCAAGACCGGGGGAGATATGAAAAACTGTTTTTT. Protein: CASSQDRGRYEKLFF.

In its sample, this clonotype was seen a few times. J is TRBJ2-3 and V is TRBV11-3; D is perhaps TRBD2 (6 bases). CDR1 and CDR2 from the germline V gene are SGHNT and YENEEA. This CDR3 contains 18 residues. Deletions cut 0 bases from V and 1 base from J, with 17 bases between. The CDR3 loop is CASSLDPVVRRGTDTQYF. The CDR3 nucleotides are TGTGCCAGCAGCTTAGACCCTGTGGTGAGGAGGGGCACAGATACGCAGTATTTT.

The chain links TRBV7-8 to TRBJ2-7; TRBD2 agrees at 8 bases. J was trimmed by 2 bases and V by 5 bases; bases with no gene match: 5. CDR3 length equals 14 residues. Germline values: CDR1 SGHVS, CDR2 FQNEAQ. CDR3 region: CASSQLAETYEQYF. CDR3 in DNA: TGTGCCAGCAGCCAACTAGCGGAGACCTACGAGCAGTACTTC.

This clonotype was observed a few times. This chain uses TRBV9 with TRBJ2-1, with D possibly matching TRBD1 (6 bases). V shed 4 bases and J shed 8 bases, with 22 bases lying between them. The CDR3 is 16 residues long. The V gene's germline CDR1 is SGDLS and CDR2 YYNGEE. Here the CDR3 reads CASSPDLGGVMYEQFF. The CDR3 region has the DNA TGTGCCAGCAGCCCTGATCTTGGGGGCGTTATGTATGAGCAGTTCTTC.

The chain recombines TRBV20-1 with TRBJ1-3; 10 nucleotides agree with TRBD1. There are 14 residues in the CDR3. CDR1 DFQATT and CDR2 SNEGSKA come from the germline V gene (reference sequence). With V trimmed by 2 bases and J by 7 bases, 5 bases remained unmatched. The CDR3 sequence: CSARLPGQGNTIYF. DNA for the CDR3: TGCAGTGCTAGATTACCGGGACAGGGGAACACCATATATTTT.

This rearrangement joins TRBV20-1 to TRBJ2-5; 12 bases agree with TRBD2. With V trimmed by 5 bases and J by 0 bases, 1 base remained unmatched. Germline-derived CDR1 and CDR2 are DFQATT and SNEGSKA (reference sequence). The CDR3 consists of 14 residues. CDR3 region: CSAWTSGNQETQYF. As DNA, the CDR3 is TGCAGTGCTTGGACTAGCGGGAACCAAGAGACCCAGTACTTC.

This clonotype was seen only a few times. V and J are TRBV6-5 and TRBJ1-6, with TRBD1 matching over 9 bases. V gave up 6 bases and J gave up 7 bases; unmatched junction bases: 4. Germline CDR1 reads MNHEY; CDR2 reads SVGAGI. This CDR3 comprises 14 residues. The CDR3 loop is CASRGTGTNSPLHF. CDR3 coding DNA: TGTGCCAGCAGGGGGACAGGGACGAATTCACCCCTCCACTTT.

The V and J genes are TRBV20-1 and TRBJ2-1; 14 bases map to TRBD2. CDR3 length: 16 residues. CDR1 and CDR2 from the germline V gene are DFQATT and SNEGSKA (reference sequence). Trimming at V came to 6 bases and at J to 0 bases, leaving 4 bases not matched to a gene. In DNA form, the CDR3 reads TGCAGTGCAACGGGGACTAGCGGGAGCTCCTACAATGAGCAGTTCTTC. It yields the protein CSATGTSGSSYNEQFF.

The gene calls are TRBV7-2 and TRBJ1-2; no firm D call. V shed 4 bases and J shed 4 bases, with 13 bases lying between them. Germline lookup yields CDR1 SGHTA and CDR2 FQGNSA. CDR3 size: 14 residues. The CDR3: CASSSVRQTYGYTF. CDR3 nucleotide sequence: TGTGCCAGCAGCTCGGTGAGGCAGACCTATGGCTACACCTTC.

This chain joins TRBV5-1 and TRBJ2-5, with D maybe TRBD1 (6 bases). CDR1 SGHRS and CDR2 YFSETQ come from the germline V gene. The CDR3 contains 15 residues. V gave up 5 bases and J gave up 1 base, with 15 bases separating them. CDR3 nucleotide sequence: TGCGCCAGCAGTTTTCCCGACAGGTCCCAAGAGACCCAGTACTTC. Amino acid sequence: CASSFPDRSQETQYF.

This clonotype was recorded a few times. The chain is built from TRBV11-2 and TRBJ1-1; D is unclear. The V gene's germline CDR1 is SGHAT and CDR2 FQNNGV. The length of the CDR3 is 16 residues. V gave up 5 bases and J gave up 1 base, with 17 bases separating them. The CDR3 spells CASSPLVMWGNTEAFF. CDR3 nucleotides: TGTGCCAGCAGCCCGCTCGTAATGTGGGGGAACACTGAAGCTTTCTTT. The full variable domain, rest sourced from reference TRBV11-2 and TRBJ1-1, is EAGVAQSPRYKIIEKRQSVAFWCNPISGHATLYWYQQILGQGPKLLIQFQNNGVVDDSQLPKDRFSAERLKGVDSTLKIQPAKLEDSAVYLCASSPLVMWGNTEAFFGQGTRLTVV.

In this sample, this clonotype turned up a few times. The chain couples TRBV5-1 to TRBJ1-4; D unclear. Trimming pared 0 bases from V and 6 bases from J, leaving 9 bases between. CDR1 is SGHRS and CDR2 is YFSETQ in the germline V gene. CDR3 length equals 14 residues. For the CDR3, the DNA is TGCGCCAGCAGCTTGGGACCTACTGATGAAAAACTGTTTTTT. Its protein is CASSLGPTDEKLFF. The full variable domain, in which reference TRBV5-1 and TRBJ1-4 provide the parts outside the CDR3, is KAGVTQTPRYLIKTRGQQVTLSCSPISGHRSVSWYQQTPGQGLQFLFEYFSETQRNKGNFPGRFSGRQFSNSRSEMNVSTLELGDSALYLCASSLGPTDEKLFFGSGTQLSVL.

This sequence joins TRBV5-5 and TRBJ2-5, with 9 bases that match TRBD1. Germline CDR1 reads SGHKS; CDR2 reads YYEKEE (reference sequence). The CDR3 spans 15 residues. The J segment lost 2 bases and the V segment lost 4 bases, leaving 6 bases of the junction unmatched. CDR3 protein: CASSHGTGTQETQYF. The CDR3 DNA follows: TGTGCCAGCAGCCACGGGACAGGGACTCAAGAGACCCAGTACTTC. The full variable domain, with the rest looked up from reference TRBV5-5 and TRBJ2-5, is DAGVTQSPTHLIKTRGQQVTLRCSPISGHKSVSWYQQVLGQGPQFIFQYYEKEERGRGNFPDRFSARQFPNYSSELNVNALLLGDSALYLCASSHGTGTQETQYFGPGTRLLVL.

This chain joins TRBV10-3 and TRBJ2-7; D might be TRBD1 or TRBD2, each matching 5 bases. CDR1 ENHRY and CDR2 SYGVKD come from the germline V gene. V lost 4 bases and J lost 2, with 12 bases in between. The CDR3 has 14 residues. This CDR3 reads CAISAGTATYEQYF. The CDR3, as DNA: TGTGCCATCAGTGCGGGGACCGCAACCTACGAGCAGTACTTC.

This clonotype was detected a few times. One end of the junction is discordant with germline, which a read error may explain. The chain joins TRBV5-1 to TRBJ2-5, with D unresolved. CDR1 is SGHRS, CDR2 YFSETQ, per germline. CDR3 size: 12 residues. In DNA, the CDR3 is TGCGCCAGCAGCTTGGGCCACAGTGACCCAGTTTTC. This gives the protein CASSLGHSDPVF.

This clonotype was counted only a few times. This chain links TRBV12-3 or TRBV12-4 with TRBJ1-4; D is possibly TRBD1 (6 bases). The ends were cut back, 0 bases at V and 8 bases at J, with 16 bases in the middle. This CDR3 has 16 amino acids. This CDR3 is CASSLAGGSMGEKLFF. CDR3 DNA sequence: TGTGCCAGCAGTTTAGCAGGGGGTTCGATGGGAGAAAAACTGTTTTTT.

The CDR3 sequence is CASRATFSTDTQYF. The CDR3 DNA sequence: TGCGCCAGCAGGGCTACCTTTAGCACAGATACGCAGTATTTT. The rearrangement joins TRBV5-1 to TRBJ2-3; D not certain. The CDR3 consists of 14 residues. V lost 5 bases to trimming and J lost 0 bases, with 10 bases between them. Germline V gene data show CDR1 as SGHRS and CDR2 as YFSETQ.

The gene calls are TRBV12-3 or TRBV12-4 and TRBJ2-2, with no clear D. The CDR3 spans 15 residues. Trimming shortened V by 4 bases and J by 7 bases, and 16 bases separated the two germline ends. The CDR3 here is CASSYLLGVGGELFF. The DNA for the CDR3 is TGTGCCAGCAGTTATCTCCTTGGGGTAGGCGGGGAGCTGTTTTTT.

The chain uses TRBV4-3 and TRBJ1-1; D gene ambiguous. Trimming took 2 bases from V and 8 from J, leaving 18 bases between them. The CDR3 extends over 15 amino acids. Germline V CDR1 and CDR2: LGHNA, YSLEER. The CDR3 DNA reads TGCGCCAGCAGCCAAACCCTGGACCTTTTCCGCGAAGCTTTCTTT. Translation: CASSQTLDLFREAFF.